One and the same sample provided the 30 T cell receptor beta chains below, sequenced in a study of cytomegalovirus exposure and HLA in healthy donors. Use of 60 Vbeta and 13 Jbeta primers characterized the PCR. Data came from immunoSEQ multiplex PCR; TCRdb stores just in-frame clones and leaves some out. The sample has around 180,000 clones, around 86% seen once. Sequencing was performed on PBMCs. The receptors shown here come from a woman aged 18-30 years in good health and CMV-seronegative.

The chain is built from TRBV11-1 and TRBJ2-5; D is undetermined. The CDR3 is 14 residues long. The V gene's germline CDR1 is SGHAT and CDR2 FQDESV (reference sequence). V shed 5 bases and J shed 3 bases, with 13 bases lying between them. CDR3 DNA: TGTGCCAGCAGCCTCCTTCACTCAAAAGAGACCCAGTACTTC. Protein sequence: CASSLLHSKETQYF. Filled out from reference TRBV11-1 and TRBJ2-5, the complete variable domain reads EAEVAQSPRYKITEKSQAVAFWCDPISGHATLYWYRQILGQGPELLVQFQDESVVDDSQLPKDRFSAERLKGVDSTLKIQPAELGDSAMYLCASSLLHSKETQYFGPGTRLLVL.

V is TRBV29-1 and J is TRBJ2-5; TRBD1 aligns across 7 bases. The better agreement between TRBJ2-7 and the DNA end casts doubt on the J call. CDR1 and CDR2 (germline): SQVTM, ANQGSEA. The CDR3 is made up of 13 amino acids. The CDR3 sequence is CSVEVSRGYEQYF. The CDR3 region has the DNA TGCAGCGTTGAAGTATCCAGGGGGTACGAGCAGTACTTC.

This sequence joins TRBV2 and TRBJ1-2; 7 bases line up with TRBD1. Germline values: CDR1 SNHLY, CDR2 FYNNEI. This CDR3 contains 17 residues. The trim removed 6 bases at V and 2 bases at J, leaving 15 bases unmatched. CDR3 bases: TGTGCCAGCAGGAGGACAGGTTCTCTCAATCAGAACTATGGCTACACCTTC. Protein product: CASRRTGSLNQNYGYTF.

The chain is built from TRBV7-2 and TRBJ2-2; 10 bases are a match to TRBD2. Trimming took 7 bases from V and 4 from J; bases not matched to a gene: 3. Germline V gives CDR1 SGHTA, CDR2 FQGNSA. The CDR3 has 14 amino acids. CDR3 DNA sequence: TGTGCCAGCAACCTAGCGGGGGCCACCGGGGAGCTGTTTTTT. Encoded protein: CASNLAGATGELFF. The full variable domain, rest sourced from reference TRBV7-2 and TRBJ2-2, is GAGVSQSPSNKVTEKGKDVELRCDPISGHTALYWYRQSLGQGLEFLIYFQGNSAPDKSGLPSDRFSAERTGGSVSTLTIQRTQQEDSAVYLCASNLAGATGELFFGEGSRLTVL.

J is TRBJ2-1 and V is TRBV4-1; 11 nucleotides line up with TRBD1. Trimming took 1 base from V and 9 from J; bases not matched to a gene: 5. The germline gives CDR1 MGHRA, CDR2 YSYEKL. CDR3 length: 15 residues. The CDR3, as DNA: TGCGCCAGCAGCCAAGCCGGGACAGGGGGGGGTGAGCAGTTCTTC. Amino acids: CASSQAGTGGGEQFF.

In regard to this clone: The junction does not match germline at one end; this may be a read error. This CDR3 reads CASSLSSGGRYYGQYF. The CDR3 nucleotides are TGTGCCAGCAGCTTATCTAGCGGGGGGCGCTACTACGGGCAGTACTTC. V is TRBV7-2 and J is TRBJ2-7; 11 nucleotides match TRBD2. The CDR3 is made up of 16 amino acids. The germline CDR1 and CDR2 sequences are SGHTA and FQGNSA.

The chain couples TRBV4-2 to TRBJ2-7, with unresolved D. Trimming cost V 0 bases and J 0 bases, with 9 bases left between them. CDR1 is LGHNA, CDR2 YNFKEQ, per germline. The CDR3 loop spans 15 amino acids. Written as DNA, the CDR3 is TGTGCCAGCAGCCAAGATTTCCACAGCTCCTACGAGCAGTACTTC. This codes for CASSQDFHSSYEQYF.

The chain employs TRBV19 and TRBJ1-1; the match to TRBD1 covers 8 bases. The CDR3 loop spans 15 amino acids. CDR1 is LNHDA and CDR2 is SQIVND in the germline V gene (reference sequence). Germline trimming cut 3 bases from V and 0 bases from J; bases unmatched to any gene: 3. The CDR3 is CASSIPTGVNTEAFF. In DNA, the CDR3 is TGTGCCAGTAGTATCCCGACAGGGGTGAACACTGAAGCTTTCTTT.

The genes are TRBV4-2 and TRBJ1-2, with D possibly being TRBD1 (6 bases). Trimming stripped 3 bases from V and 4 bases from J, with 15 bases between. The CDR3 contains 15 residues. Germline V gives CDR1 LGHNA, CDR2 YNFKEQ. The CDR3 loop reads CASSHPGVQGYGYTF. The DNA of the CDR3 is TGTGCCAGCAGCCATCCCGGGGTACAGGGCTATGGCTACACCTTC.

Concerning this clone: An end of the junction does not agree with germline; a read error may underlie this. This chain uses TRBV7-9 with TRBJ2-7; perhaps TRBD1 as D (6 bases). The germline CDR1 and CDR2 sequences are SEHNR and FQNEAQ (reference sequence). The CDR3 totals 13 residues. The CDR3 nucleotides read TGTTCCAGCAGCTTATCACCTAGGGGGGAGCAGTACTTC. Translating gives CSSSLSPRGEQYF.

CDR3: CASSLRDSDNSPLHF. CDR3 DNA: TGTGCCAGCAGCCTCCGGGACAGTGATAATTCACCCCTCCACTTT. The gene calls are TRBV28 and TRBJ1-6, with TRBD1 identical over 7 bases. Germline CDR1 and CDR2: MDHEN and SYDVKM. This CDR3 spans 15 amino acids. Trimming at V came to 6 bases and at J to 5 bases, leaving 7 bases not matched to a gene.

The chain is built from TRBV4-3 and TRBJ1-2, with D tentatively TRBD1 (6 bases). This CDR3 comprises 13 residues. Per the germline V gene, CDR1 is LGHNA and CDR2 is YSLEER. V lost 3 bases and J lost 6, with 11 bases in between. CDR3 nucleotides: TGCGCCAGCAGCCAGGGGACATGGCATGGCTACACCTTC. It encodes CASSQGTWHGYTF.

V usage is TRBV6-5 and J usage is TRBJ2-7, with TRBD1 identical over 12 bases. Germline V lookup: CDR1 MNHEY, CDR2 SVGAGI. Trimming removed 2 bases from V and 6 bases from J; junction bases left unmatched: 5. This CDR3 has 15 amino acids. The CDR3 reads CASSYTGTGGGEQYF. The CDR3 DNA reads TGTGCCAGCAGTTACACGGGGACAGGGGGCGGCGAGCAGTACTTC.

This CDR3 reads CASIPPPGGRGEQYF. For the CDR3, the DNA is TGTGCCAGCATCCCTCCCCCAGGGGGAAGGGGAGAGCAGTACTTC. This chain connects TRBV7-8 to TRBJ2-7, with 7 bases matching TRBD1. The trim removed 7 bases at V and 7 bases at J, leaving 16 bases unmatched. This CDR3 has 15 amino acids. CDR1 is SGHVS and CDR2 is FQNEAQ in the germline V gene.

The rearrangement links TRBV7-9 to TRBJ2-7, with TRBD1 matching 7 bases. The CDR3 contains 14 residues. Per germline, CDR1 SEHNR and CDR2 FQNEAQ (reference sequence). Trimming removed 5 bases from V and 3 bases from J; junction bases left unmatched: 7. The CDR3 nucleotides read TGTGCCAGCAGCCTAACGGGACAGTACTACGAGCAGTACTTC. This gives the protein CASSLTGQYYEQYF.

Points on this clone: At one end, the junction sequence differs from germline, possibly due to a read error. V is TRBV7-2 and J is TRBJ1-2, with D uncertain. Germline CDR1 and CDR2: SGHTA and FQGNSA. The CDR3 is made up of 14 amino acids. This CDR3 reads CASSFPRPGSGYPF. The CDR3 DNA follows: TGTGCCAGCAGCTTCCCCCGGCCCGGGTCCGGCTACCCCTTC.

The chain links TRBV5-1 to TRBJ1-4, with 7 bases that match TRBD1. The junction had 19 bases not matched to a gene; V was cut back by 4 bases and J by 10 bases. The CDR3 extends over 17 amino acids. Germline lookup yields CDR1 SGHRS and CDR2 YFSETQ. CDR3: CASSAGQASLSSGKLFF. CDR3 DNA: TGCGCCAGCAGCGCCGGACAGGCGAGCCTCTCGAGTGGAAAACTGTTTTTT.

The chain joins TRBV18 to TRBJ1-1; TRBD1 is a possible D gene (5 bases). This CDR3 contains 14 residues. The V and J ends lost 6 bases and 0 bases respectively, with 11 bases between them. Germline CDR1 and CDR2: KGHSH and LQKENI. This chain's CDR3 is CASSPGTLNTEAFF. As DNA, the CDR3 is TGTGCCAGCTCCCCTGGGACTTTGAACACTGAAGCTTTCTTT.

V usage is TRBV18 and J usage is TRBJ2-6; 9 bases agree with TRBD2. The V and J ends lost 6 bases and 0 bases, in that order; junction bases with no gene match: 9. The CDR3 extends over 18 amino acids. CDR1 and CDR2 from the germline V gene are KGHSH and LQKENI. The CDR3 reads CASSPWTSVNSGANVLTF. The DNA for the CDR3 is TGTGCCAGCTCTCCATGGACTAGCGTAAACTCTGGGGCCAACGTCCTGACTTTC.

This rearrangement joins TRBV7-2 to TRBJ2-7, with D possibly matching TRBD1 (6 bases). The V end lost 0 bases, the J end lost 1 base, and 13 bases lay between the germline ends. CDR3 length: 16 amino acids. From germline, CDR1 is SGHTA and CDR2 FQGNSA. CDR3 coding DNA: TGTGCCAGCAGCTTAGCACCCGGACAGAGATCCTACGAGCAGTACTTC. Amino acid sequence: CASSLAPGQRSYEQYF.

This clone showed up just once. The chain has TRBV18 and TRBJ2-6; a possible D gene is TRBD1 (5 bases). Trimming took 6 bases from V and 4 from J, leaving 13 bases between them. The CDR3 is made up of 15 amino acids. CDR1 is KGHSH, CDR2 LQKENI, per germline. In DNA, the CDR3 is TGTGCCAGCTCCACCCTCAGGGAAGGGGCCAACGTCCTGACTTTC. Protein sequence: CASSTLREGANVLTF.

The rearrangement links TRBV13 to TRBJ1-1; D unclear. From germline, CDR1 is PRHDT and CDR2 FYEKMQ (reference sequence). The CDR3 length is 13 residues. V was shortened by 1 base and J by 5 bases, with 8 bases between the two germline ends. CDR3 sequence reads: CASSLERETEAFF. CDR3 DNA: TGTGCCAGCAGCTTAGAGAGGGAGACTGAAGCTTTCTTT.

The chain employs TRBV2 and TRBJ1-4; the match to TRBD1 covers 10 bases. Germline loops: CDR1 SNHLY, CDR2 FYNNEI. The CDR3 is 17 residues long. J gave up 8 bases and V 2 bases, and 11 bases lay outside the gene matches. The CDR3 nucleotides are TGTGCCAGCAGTGAATTTGGGGTAGGGACAGGGGACGAAAAACTGTTTTTT. It encodes CASSEFGVGTGDEKLFF.

For the CDR3, the DNA is TGTGCCAGCAGCTCCGGACAGGTTTTCAATGAGCAGTTCTTC. It is translated as CASSSGQVFNEQFF. V is TRBV7-9 and J is TRBJ2-1; 7 nucleotides line up with TRBD1. The CDR3 is 14 amino acids. The germline gives CDR1 SEHNR, CDR2 FQNEAQ (reference sequence). V dropped 4 bases and J dropped 6; count of bases not matched to a gene: 6. The entire variable domain, with the rest obtained from reference TRBV7-9 and TRBJ2-1, is as follows: DTGVSQNPRHKITKRGQNVTFRCDPISEHNRLYWYRQTLGQGPEFLTYFQNEAQLEKSRLLSDRFSAERPKGSFSTLEIQRTEQGDSAMYLCASSSGQVFNEQFFGPGTRLTVL.

V is TRBV18 and J is TRBJ2-5; 8 bases align to TRBD1. TRBJ2-7 explains the end of the DNA better; the J call may be wrong. CDR1 is KGHSH, CDR2 LQKENI, per germline. This CDR3 is built from 16 residues. CDR3 sequence: CASSSPQGARSYEQYF. The CDR3 DNA reads TGTGCCAGCTCCTCCCCCCAGGGGGCCAGGTCTTACGAGCAGTACTTC.

This clone was picked up one time. Additional DNA sequences in this sample encode the identical CDR3. The chain couples TRBV6-5 to TRBJ2-7; no definite D call. This CDR3 comprises 13 residues. Trimming removed 0 bases from V and 0 bases from J, with 3 bases in between. The germline gives CDR1 MNHEY, CDR2 SVGAGI. CDR3 coding DNA: TGTGCCAGCAGTTACTCGTACTCCTACGAGCAGTACTTC. This gives the protein CASSYSYSYEQYF.

The V and J genes are TRBV7-2 and TRBJ2-3; tentative D call: TRBD1 (5 bases). V was clipped by 5 bases and J by 3 bases, with 18 bases between them. The germline V gene encodes CDR1 SGHTA and CDR2 FQGNSA. This CDR3 region has 16 residues. Written as DNA, the CDR3 is TGTGCCAGCAGCCCTAGGGCGGCAGGGCCGACAGATACGCAGTATTTT. It yields the protein CASSPRAAGPTDTQYF.

A remark on this clone: The junction departs from the called germline gene at one end, perhaps through a read error. This chain joins TRBV12-5 and TRBJ2-7; TRBD1 is a possible D gene (5 bases). Germline V gene lookup returns CDR1 LGHNT and CDR2 FRNRAP. CDR3 size: 11 residues. CDR3 region: CASGFIQDERF. CDR3 in DNA: TGTGCTAGTGGTTTTATACAGGACGAGAGGTTC.

J is TRBJ2-3 and V is TRBV9, with no clear D. Per germline, CDR1 SGDLS and CDR2 YYNGEE. V lost 0 bases to trimming and J lost 2 bases, with 10 bases between them. The CDR3 has 15 residues. The CDR3 loop reads CASSVGASHTDTQYF. The CDR3 nucleotides are TGTGCCAGCAGCGTAGGAGCAAGTCACACAGATACGCAGTATTTT.

This clone is a singleton in its sample. J is TRBJ2-2 and V is TRBV2; 8 bases agree with TRBD2. The CDR3 covers 15 residues. Germline V gives CDR1 SNHLY, CDR2 FYNNEI. V lost 8 bases and J lost 4; bases outside the gene matches: 9. The CDR3 DNA reads TGTGCCAGCGGGTGGGAGCGGGGGATCACCGGGGAGCTGTTTTTT. Protein product: CASGWERGITGELFF.